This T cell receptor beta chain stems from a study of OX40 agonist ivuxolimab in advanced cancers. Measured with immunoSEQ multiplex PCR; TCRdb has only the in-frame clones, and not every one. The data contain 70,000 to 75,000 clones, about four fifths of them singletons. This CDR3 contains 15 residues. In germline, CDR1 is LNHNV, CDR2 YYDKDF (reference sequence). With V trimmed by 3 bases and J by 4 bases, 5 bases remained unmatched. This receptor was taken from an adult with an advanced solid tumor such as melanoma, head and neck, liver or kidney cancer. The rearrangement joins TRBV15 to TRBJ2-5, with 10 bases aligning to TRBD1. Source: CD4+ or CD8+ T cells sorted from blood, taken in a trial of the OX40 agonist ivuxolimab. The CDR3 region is CATSRGGQGRETQYF. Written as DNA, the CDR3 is TGTGCCACCAGCAGGGGGGGACAGGGGAGAGAGACCCAGTACTTC.